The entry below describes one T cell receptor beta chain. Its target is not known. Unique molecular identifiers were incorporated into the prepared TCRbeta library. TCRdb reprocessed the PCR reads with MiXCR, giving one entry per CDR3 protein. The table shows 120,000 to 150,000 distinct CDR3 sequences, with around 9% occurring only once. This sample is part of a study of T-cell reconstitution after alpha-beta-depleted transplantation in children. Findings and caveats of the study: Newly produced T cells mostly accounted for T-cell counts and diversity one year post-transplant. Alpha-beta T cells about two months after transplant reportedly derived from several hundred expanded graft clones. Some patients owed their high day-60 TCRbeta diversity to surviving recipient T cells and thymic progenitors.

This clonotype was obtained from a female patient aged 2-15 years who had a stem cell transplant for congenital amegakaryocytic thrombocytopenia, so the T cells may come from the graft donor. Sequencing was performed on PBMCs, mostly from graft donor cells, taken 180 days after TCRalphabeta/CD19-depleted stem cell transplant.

CDR3 nucleotides: TGTGCCAGCAGACACCGGGACAGGGGATTAAGCTATAATTCACCCCTCCACTTT. Protein: CASRHRDRGLSYNSPLHF. The rearrangement joins TRBV6-1 to TRBJ1-6; 10 bases match TRBD1. Per the germline V gene, CDR1 is MNHNS and CDR2 is SASEGT. The CDR3 is 18 residues long. The junction had 11 bases not matched to a gene; V was cut back by 6 bases and J by 3 bases.